The TCR beta chain described here comes from a study of post-analysis software for immune sequencing data. CDR1 is SQVTM and CDR2 is ANQGSEA in the germline V gene. The CDR3 covers 15 residues. The V and J ends lost 0 bases and 3 bases respectively, with 14 bases between them. TCR beta libraries were prepared from cDNA with unique molecular identifiers. MiXCR, applied by TCRdb to the PCR reads, yields one record per CDR3 protein. The sample includes about 160,000 distinct CDR3 sequences, under 40% seen only once; the top ten take 25% to 35%. This clonotype was recorded a few times. The source is a girl between 5 and 17 years old with multiple sclerosis. V is TRBV29-1 and J is TRBJ1-2; maybe TRBD1 (5 bases). Material: blood, obtained after autologous hematopoietic stem cell transplantation. For the CDR3, the DNA is TGCAGCGTTGAAGATCCCCCCGGGGGATACTATGGCTACACCTTC. Protein: CSVEDPPGGYYGYTF.